Sequencing of this T cell receptor (beta chain) was carried out in a study of cytomegalovirus exposure and HLA in healthy donors. Broader study findings: Later work found most CMV-associated TCR beta chains apparently HLA-restricted.

With regard to this clone: Its antigen is undetermined.

CDR1 and CDR2 from the germline V gene are SGHVS and FNYEAQ. V was clipped by 1 base and J by 4 bases; unmatched bases: 8. The CDR3 loop spans 16 amino acids. The PCR had 60 Vbeta and 13 Jbeta primers. Sequencing used immunoSEQ multiplex PCR; TCRdb keeps in-frame clones, though not all of them. The sample contains roughly 180,000 clones, around 75% of which appear only once. The clonotype was recovered from a middle-aged woman in good health and CMV-seropositive. Sequenced material: PBMCs. The gene calls are TRBV7-6 and TRBJ2-3; 7 nucleotides line up with TRBD2. The CDR3 sequence is CASSLDGGSVSDTQYF. The CDR3 nucleotides are TGTGCCAGCAGCTTAGATGGCGGGAGTGTCTCAGATACGCAGTATTTT.